This record covers a single T cell receptor (beta chain). This clone is labeled medium-sized (0.01 to 0.1%). The antigen it binds to is not known. Per-nucleotide qualities are absent, and no much larger clonotype sits a single base away. The immunoSEQ Assay, a bias-controlled multiplex PCR, was used to amplify TCRbeta CDR3 regions from genomic DNA. The paper's processing steps were these. The number of nucleated cells in each sample was estimated from the amplification of reference gene primers within the assay. To quantify the absolute abundance of each unique TCRbeta CDR3 rearrangement, sequence reads were collapsed and filtered. For each sample, productive Simpson clonality was calculated by taking the square root of Simpson's diversity index across productive rearrangements. In TCRdb, the immuneACCESS table is reduced to in-frame sequences with V and J assigned. These tables do not hold every clone; where another copy was compared, an unresolved V gene accounts for under half, and the others remain unexplained. The DNA gave D and trimming, while V, J and clone size come from that table. This sample has 70,000 to 95,000 clones in its table, and 80% to 90% of those were observed once. The ten largest account for roughly 2.5% of the sample.

This entry comes from a study of blood T cell repertoires in COVID-19 (dated by TCRdb to the early 2020s). Background on the whole study: Collaborator samples came from the United States, Italy and Spain and covered acute and convalescent phases of COVID-19. HLA class I and class II types, where available, came from metadata supplied by the sample provider rather than from assay-based typing. The dataset comprised deeply sampled blood TCRbeta repertoires from subjects exposed to, actively infected with, or recovered from COVID-19. Samples came from the ongoing ImmuneRACE study (first 160 participants) plus 1,254 subjects from 6 global collaborators. A freely available public database, intended as a resource for researchers studying the immune response to SARS-CoV-2, is where the repertoires were released. The material from the prospective study consisted of cDNA or gDNA derived from T cells, B-cell-depleted T cells, or PBMCs. The sample metadata nearly always contained a de-identified subject ID, COVID-19 status, age in years and sex.

One collaborating source in Seattle enrolled patients while the patients were actively infected and followed the patients over time throughout the course of disease. Each collaborating institution followed its own protocols to collect whole blood in K2EDTA tubes. For TCRbeta analysis, collaborators shipped samples as frozen whole blood, isolated PBMCs, or DNA extracted from either of those sample types. The study at large found these results: How much clinical and demographic metadata was included differed by source and by participant, and the metadata was provided uncurated.

In the germline V gene, CDR1 corresponds to SGHAT and CDR2 to FQNNGV. The CDR3 numbers 16 residues from cysteine through phenylalanine. Only the CDR3 DNA stays, 48 bases, in frame from base 1. Here V drops 5 bases and J drops 5 bases, and the junction holds 13 bases not matched to any gene. This sequence originates from a man in his fifties or sixties with COVID-19, enrolled during active disease. The chain uses TRBV11-2 and TRBJ2-7; 9 bases in between match TRBD1. Material for sequencing was peripheral blood. The nucleotide sequence is TGTGCCAGCAGCCGACCAACGGGACAGGGTCGCCACGAGCAGTACTTC. Its translation reads: CASSRPTGQGRHEQYF.